What follows are 18 T cell receptor beta chains derived from one specimen sequenced in a study of PD-1 blockade in mismatch repair-deficient tumors. Only in-frame clones appear in the TCRdb table, and some are missing; sequencing was by immunoSEQ multiplex PCR. Among 100,000 to 150,000 clones, around 87% were seen once, and the ten largest hold roughly 13%. The material sequenced was peripheral blood, taken 44 weeks after starting pembrolizumab. The receptors stem from an adult with mismatch repair-deficient cancer.

The J gene is TRBJ1-4, the V gene TRBV28, with unresolved D. Germline CDR1 reads MDHEN; CDR2 reads SYDVKM. V was pared by 5 bases and J by 7 bases, with 11 bases between. The CDR3 covers 13 residues. CDR3 sequence (DNA): TGTGCCAGCAGTCCCCTCCTGGGTGAAAAACTGTTTTTT. Its translation: CASSPLLGEKLFF.

This clone was observed a few times. The V call is TRBV28, the J call TRBJ2-2; 9 positions agree with TRBD2. Germline trimming cut 10 bases from V and 8 bases from J; bases unmatched to any gene: 11. Germline CDR1 is MDHEN and CDR2 is SYDVKM. This CDR3 contains 14 residues. The CDR3 DNA follows: TGTGCCACCAAATCTCTAGCGGGGTTGGGGGAGCTGTTTTTT. It codes for CATKSLAGLGELFF.

CDR3 protein: CASSWAGGAYEQYF. The CDR3 nucleotides read TGTGCCAGCAGCTGGGCGGGAGGAGCCTACGAGCAGTACTTC. This chain uses TRBV11-3 with TRBJ2-7, with 8 bases that match TRBD2. This CDR3 spans 14 amino acids. Germline V gives CDR1 SGHNT, CDR2 YENEEA. The V and J ends lost 4 bases and 2 bases, in that order; junction bases with no gene match: 4.

The V and J genes are TRBV7-9 and TRBJ2-7, with 9 positions matching TRBD1. The V gene end was trimmed by 5 bases and the J gene end by 6 bases; junction bases not matched to a gene: 11. Germline loops: CDR1 SEHNR, CDR2 FQNEAQ (reference sequence). The CDR3 loop spans 15 amino acids. The CDR3: CASSPDRGSFGEQYF. The CDR3 nucleotides are TGTGCCAGCAGCCCGGACAGGGGAAGTTTCGGCGAGCAGTACTTC.

The chain is built from TRBV14 and TRBJ2-2, with no clear D. The CDR3 consists of 16 residues. CDR1 and CDR2 (germline): SGHDN, FVKESK. The V end was cut by 1 base, the J end by 7 bases, with 16 bases between. CDR3: CASSQGVGTWGGELFF. The CDR3 DNA reads as TGTGCCAGCAGCCAAGGTGTTGGAACATGGGGCGGGGAGCTGTTTTTT. Filled out from reference TRBV14 and TRBJ2-2, the complete variable domain reads EAGVTQFPSHSVIEKGQTVTLRCDPISGHDNLYWYRRVMGKEIKFLLHFVKESKQDESGMPNNRFLAERTGGTYSTLKVQPAELEDSGVYFCASSQGVGTWGGELFFGEGSRLTVL.

This sequence joins TRBV11-2 and TRBJ1-3; D is ambiguous. Germline CDR1 reads SGHAT; CDR2 reads FQNNGV. With 0 bases removed from V and 7 bases from J, the gap between germline ends came to 25 bases. The CDR3 has 19 residues. CDR3 residues: CASSLDLRWASIDGNTIYF. The CDR3 region has the DNA TGTGCCAGCAGCTTAGATCTACGGTGGGCTTCCATCGACGGTAACACCATATATTTT.

This rearrangement joins TRBV5-4 to TRBJ1-1; 9 bases map to TRBD1. In germline, CDR1 is SGHNT, CDR2 YYREEE (reference sequence). Trimming cost V 0 bases and J 4 bases; bases outside gene matches: 4. CDR3 size: 15 residues. CDR3 in DNA: TGTGCCAGCAGCTTGGGCGGGACAGGGTCCACTGAAGCTTTCTTT. Protein: CASSLGGTGSTEAFF.

J is TRBJ2-1 and V is TRBV5-1; 11 bases align to TRBD2. V gave up 2 bases and J gave up 3 bases; unmatched junction bases: 4. The CDR3 contains 16 residues. From germline, CDR1 is SGHRS and CDR2 YFSETQ. The CDR3 region has the DNA TGCGCCAGCAGCTTAACCCTAGCGGGAGGCTACAATGAGCAGTTCTTC. Translating gives CASSLTLAGGYNEQFF.

The chain links TRBV20-1 to TRBJ2-5; D might be TRBD1 or TRBD2, each matching 5 bases. V lost 7 bases and J 2 bases, leaving 8 bases between the germline ends. Germline CDR1 DFQATT, CDR2 SNEGSKA (reference sequence). The CDR3 has 11 amino acids. The CDR3 reads CSGDGQETQYF. The CDR3 DNA reads as TGCAGTGGGGACGGACAAGAGACCCAGTACTTC.

The chain joins TRBV5-1 to TRBJ1-1, with 7 nucleotides matching TRBD1. With V trimmed by 0 bases and J by 1 base, 3 bases remained unmatched. The CDR3 is 15 amino acids. Germline lookup yields CDR1 SGHRS and CDR2 YFSETQ. CDR3 DNA: TGCGCCAGCAGCTTGGCTGGGACAGCGAACACTGAAGCTTTCTTT. It encodes CASSLAGTANTEAFF.

The chain is built from TRBV4-3 and TRBJ2-7; D is possibly TRBD1 (6 bases). Germline CDR1 is LGHNA and CDR2 is YSLEER. The CDR3 spans 15 residues. The V gene lost 6 bases and the J gene lost 0 bases, with 15 bases spanning the gap. CDR3 bases: TGCGCCAGCAGTACAAGGTGGGACATCTCCTACGAGCAGTACTTC. Translated: CASSTRWDISYEQYF.

The genes are TRBV19 and TRBJ2-2; TRBD2 might be the D (5 bases). The CDR3 is made up of 16 amino acids. Germline lookup yields CDR1 LNHDA and CDR2 SQIVND (reference sequence). The V end lost 1 base, the J end lost 2 bases, and 11 bases lay between the germline ends. The CDR3 nucleotides read TGTGCCAGTAGTATAGCATCCGGGATCAACACCGGGGAGCTGTTTTTT. It is translated as CASSIASGINTGELFF.

The chain recombines TRBV4-1 with TRBJ1-5; no reliable D call. From germline, CDR1 is MGHRA and CDR2 YSYEKL. The CDR3 runs 13 residues. V was pared by 3 bases and J by 9 bases, with 12 bases between. In nucleotides, the CDR3 is TGCGCCAGCAGCCACATAGACCAGCCGCCCCAGCATTTT. Its translation: CASSHIDQPPQHF.

This clone has only one observation. The chain employs TRBV2 and TRBJ1-5; the D is unclear. This CDR3 has 15 amino acids. Germline CDR1 and CDR2: SNHLY and FYNNEI. Trimming took 2 bases from V and 1 from J, leaving 9 bases between them. The CDR3 reads CASSEYMASNQPQHF. The CDR3, as DNA: TGTGCCAGCAGTGAATACATGGCGAGCAATCAGCCCCAGCATTTT.

The V and J genes are TRBV6-6 and TRBJ2-7, with 10 bases fitting TRBD2. Germline V gene data show CDR1 as MNHNY and CDR2 as SVGAGI (reference sequence). CDR3 length: 14 residues. J gave up 3 bases and V 7 bases, and 6 bases lay outside the gene matches. CDR3 residues: CASKQLAGHYEQYF. DNA of the CDR3: TGTGCCAGCAAGCAACTAGCGGGACACTACGAGCAGTACTTC.

This clone showed up just a few times. This chain uses TRBV25-1 with TRBJ2-1; 8 bases match TRBD2. The CDR3 extends over 16 amino acids. Per the germline V gene, CDR1 is MGHDK and CDR2 is SYGVNS. Trimming at V came to 2 bases and at J to 2 bases, leaving 5 bases not matched to a gene. DNA of the CDR3: TGTGCCAGCAGTGAAGTTTCCGGGAGGGCCTACAATGAGCAGTTCTTC. Translation: CASSEVSGRAYNEQFF.

The V gene is TRBV7-2, the J gene TRBJ2-7; D is undetermined. Per germline, CDR1 SGHTA and CDR2 FQGNSA. Trimming shortened V by 2 bases and J by 1 base, and 12 bases separated the two germline ends. The CDR3 covers 15 residues. CDR3 region: CASSLSRGTSYEQYF. The CDR3 nucleotides are TGTGCCAGCAGCTTATCGAGAGGAACGTCCTACGAGCAGTACTTC.

In this sample, this clone turned up once. This sequence joins TRBV7-9 and TRBJ2-7; TRBD2 agrees at 7 bases. Germline lookup yields CDR1 SEHNR and CDR2 FQNEAQ (reference sequence). The CDR3 is 14 residues long. Trimming took 3 bases from V and 0 from J; bases not matched to a gene: 2. CDR3 in DNA: TGTGCCAGCAGCTTCGGCGGGGGCTCCTACGAGCAGTACTTC. It specifies CASSFGGGSYEQYF.